This TCR beta chain is from a study of T-cell memory formation after mild COVID-19 (dated by TCRdb to the early 2020s). Background for the entire study: Most TCR sequence clusters were specific to one of the two donors. T-cell clones expanding and contracting after mild COVID-19 in a couple of donors were tracked by longitudinal TCRalpha and TCRbeta repertoire sequencing. Two young, previously healthy adult volunteers, one female and one male, were included in the cohort. The research as a whole found: Contracting CD4+ clones turned up mainly in the CM and EM memory subsets, whereas EMRA was where CD8+ clones were enriched. From day 15 to 85, contracting clones showed balanced CD4/CD8 phenotypes, whereas a second wave of clones that expanded from day 15 to 37 leaned towards CD4+. The study included only a couple of mild cases, and larger cohorts that include severe cases with pre-infection samples were judged to be necessary. Some responding clones were detected in pre-infection memory, which suggested that pre-existing cross-reactive memory T cells had joined the SARS-CoV-2 response. SARS-CoV-2 specificity was not confirmed for the second-wave clones peaking on day 37.

V and J are trimmed by 4 bases and 1 base, and the gene matches miss 0 bases of the junction. The CDR3 has 15 amino acids, counting the end cysteine and phenylalanine. Only the CDR3 region is kept as DNA, spanning 45 bases read in frame from base 1. CDR1 MRHNA and CDR2 SNTAGT are derived from the germline V gene. The sequencer listed for this sample is Illumina NovaSeq 6000. Using 5'RACE with constant-segment primers, TCRalpha and TCRbeta cDNA libraries were constructed, with sample barcodes and unique molecular identifiers added in the process. RNA was extracted from every sample with Trizol reagent. Library amplification was performed in two PCR steps, and a second sample barcode and Illumina TruSeq adapters were introduced in the second step. Libraries were sequenced on an Illumina NovaSeq with 2 x 150 bp paired-end reads. As for the authors' bioinformatics: Demultiplexing of reads and collapsing into UMI-guided consensus sequences were performed with migec v1.2.7. Using mixcr v2.1.11, UMI consensuses were aligned to TRA and TRB V and J templates and then assembled into clonotypes. A clonotype was counted as expanded or contracted only if both edgeR and NoisET called the change significant, with noise models trained on biological replicates. For edgeR calls, the cutoffs were a false discovery rate-adjusted p below 0.01 and a log2 fold-change threshold of 1. As an exploratory analysis of dynamics, max-normalized trajectories of the 1000 most abundant clonotypes were examined with PCA combined with hierarchical clustering. Separately sequenced CD4+ and CD8+ repertoires were used to assign a CD4 or CD8 phenotype to each responding clone. In TCRdb, the public reads were trimmed at Q25 with fastp and aligned with MiXCR, with productive beta chains retained. Identical CDR3 proteins give one entry, which carries the most common genes and DNA. The V and J calls follow TCRdb's processing rather than the paper's. Across this sample there are 190,000 or so distinct CDR3 sequences, with about a fifth seen only once. In total, the top ten clones hold 20% to 25% of the sample.

About this clonotype itself: Its antigen target is currently unknown. No much larger clonotype is one base removed from it; base qualities were not supplied.

PBMCs were isolated by Ficoll-Paque density gradient centrifugation. This TCR came from an adult woman who had mild COVID-19 (a few samples of this study predate the infection). The sample titles of this study are shuffled in the database, so cell type and time point are left out; the donor was told from shared clones. The rearrangement joined TRBV6-4 to TRBJ2-3, with 12 bases in between that match TRBD2. Sequences were obtained from PBMCs or a T cell subset sorted from them (not recorded which). Read as DNA, the sequence is TGTGCCAGCAGTGGGACTAGCGGGGGCACAGATACGCAGTATTTT. This codes for CASSGTSGGTDTQYF.